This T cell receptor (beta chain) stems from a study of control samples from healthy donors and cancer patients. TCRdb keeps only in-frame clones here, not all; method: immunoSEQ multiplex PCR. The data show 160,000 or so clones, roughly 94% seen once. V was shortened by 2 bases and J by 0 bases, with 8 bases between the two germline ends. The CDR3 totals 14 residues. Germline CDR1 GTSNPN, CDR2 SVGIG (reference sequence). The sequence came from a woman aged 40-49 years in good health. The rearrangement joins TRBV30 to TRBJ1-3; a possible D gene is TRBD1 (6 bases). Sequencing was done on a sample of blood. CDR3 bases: TGTGCCTGGAGTATCAGGGGCTCTGGAAACACCATATATTTT. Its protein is CAWSIRGSGNTIYF.